Given below is one T cell receptor beta chain in context. The source of the sample is a study of human T cells and chemical hapten exposure. Trimming stripped 7 bases from V and 2 bases from J, with 15 bases between. The germline V gene encodes CDR1 SGHRS and CDR2 YFSETQ. The length of the CDR3 is 14 residues. TCRdb ran MiXCR on the RACE reads and lists one entry per CDR3 protein. The table includes approximately 97,000 distinct CDR3 sequences, approximately 10% detected once. Time point in this sample: patch test 2, 6 weeks after DPC sensitization. Treatment: therapeutic diphenylcyclopropenone sensitization with weekly scalp DPC.

The genes are TRBV5-1 and TRBJ2-5, with TRBD2 as a possible D gene (5 bases). The sequence was collected from a woman in her 40s with alopecia areata. Some clones in this sample may be carry-over from other donors' samples. Source: whole blood, taken in connection with sensitization to the hapten diphenylcyclopropenone (DPC). CDR3 nucleotides: TGCGCCAGCGGATTAGGGAGTGCTCAAGAGACCCAGTACTTC. It codes for CASGLGSAQETQYF. Drawing the rest from reference TRBV5-1 and TRBJ2-5, the complete variable domain is KAGVTQTPRYLIKTRGQQVTLSCSPISGHRSVSWYQQTPGQGLQFLFEYFSETQRNKGNFPGRFSGRQFSNSRSEMNVSTLELGDSALYLCASGLGSAQETQYFGPGTRLLVL.